The 7 T cell receptor beta chains below were found in one sample sequenced in a study of vaccination effects on CD4 cells after COVID-19 (dated 2022 in TCRdb). Receptor amplification or capture employed the immunoSEQ multiplex PCR assay. TCRdb limited this immuneACCESS table to in-frame rearrangements with V and J called. A share of clones is missing; checked studies link under half to unresolved V genes, and the rest is unexplained. The sample data list tens of thousands of clones, and around 73% of these were observed just once. 27% of the sample comes from the top ten. For these receptors, no antigen is known. To identify antigen-specific CD4+ T cell clonotypes by their expansion, the ViraFEST assay first stimulated PBMC with viral peptide pools and then applied TCR sequencing. After around 11 days of culture, CD4+ T cells were isolated with the EasySep CD4+ T cell isolation kit. Negative nucleocapsid antibody results before and after vaccination confirmed that the healthy vaccine recipients had no prior SARS-CoV-2 infection.

Sequenced here: CD4+ T cells from PBMCs cultured with HCoV-OC43 spike peptides, sampled before COVID-19 vaccination. The sample's cell subset or site, from its label and the paper: HCoV-OC43 spike overlapping peptide pool stimulation. These receptors came from a human donor who received a COVID-19 vaccine.

CDR3 loop: CASSLPITQTDTQYF. CDR3 bases: TGCGCCAGCAGCTTGCCCATAACACAGACAGATACGCAGTATTTT. The V gene is TRBV5-1, the J gene TRBJ2-3; D uncertain. The CDR3 has 15 residues. V was pared by 1 base and J by 3 bases, with 12 bases between. Per germline, CDR1 SGHRS and CDR2 YFSETQ.

This clone was seen only a few times. This chain connects TRBV4-2 to TRBJ1-2; D is perhaps TRBD1 (5 bases). Between the trimmed V and J ends, which lost 0 bases and 8 bases, there was a span of 16 bases. Germline-derived CDR1 and CDR2 are LGHNA and YNFKEQ. This CDR3 has 15 residues. The CDR3 nucleotides are TGTGCCAGCAGCCAAGATGTAGGGGCGACTGAAGGCTACACCTTC. Its translation is CASSQDVGATEGYTF.

V usage is TRBV7-2 and J usage is TRBJ2-7; unclear D gene. CDR3 length equals 13 residues. Germline V gives CDR1 SGHTA, CDR2 FQGNSA. The V and J ends lost 2 bases and 6 bases respectively, with 11 bases between them. The CDR3 DNA follows: TGTGCCAGCAGCTTATCTGGCAACGGCGAGCAGTACTTC. Translating it yields CASSLSGNGEQYF.

In this sample, this clone turned up once. CDR3 loop: CATSRGVSGGGQETQYF. The CDR3, as DNA: TGTGCCACCAGCAGAGGGGTGAGCGGGGGGGGCCAAGAGACCCAGTACTTC. The J gene is TRBJ2-5, the V gene TRBV15; 10 bases fit TRBD2. Germline CDR1 is LNHNV and CDR2 is YYDKDF (reference sequence). The CDR3 extends over 17 amino acids. The ends lost 1 base at V and 1 base at J; junction bases unmatched: 6.

V gene TRBV20-1 combines with J gene TRBJ2-7; D is perhaps TRBD1 (5 bases). CDR1 and CDR2 from the germline V gene are DFQATT and SNEGSKA (reference sequence). The CDR3 is made up of 10 amino acids. Trimming left V 5 bases short and J 8 bases short, with 10 bases between. In DNA form, the CDR3 reads TGCAGTGCTTTACAGGAAAAGCAGTACTTC. Residues: CSALQEKQYF.

This clone was seen a single time. The V call is TRBV18, the J call TRBJ1-5; weak D call: TRBD1 (6 bases). CDR3 length: 17 residues. CDR1 and CDR2 from the germline V gene are KGHSH and LQKENI. V was shortened by 3 bases and J by 0 bases, with 15 bases between the two germline ends. In DNA form, the CDR3 reads TGTGCCAGCTCACCGGCTCGACAGGATTATAGCAATCAGCCCCAGCATTTT. Amino acids: CASSPARQDYSNQPQHF.

The chain joins TRBV5-5 to TRBJ2-7; possible D gene TRBD2, 5 bases. Trimming removed 5 bases from V and 3 bases from J, with 18 bases in between. The CDR3 covers 15 residues. CDR1 and CDR2 from the germline V gene are SGHKS and YYEKEE (reference sequence). CDR3 residues: CASRIMSGHNYEQYF. In DNA, the CDR3 is TGTGCCAGCAGGATTATGAGCGGCCATAACTACGAGCAGTACTTC.